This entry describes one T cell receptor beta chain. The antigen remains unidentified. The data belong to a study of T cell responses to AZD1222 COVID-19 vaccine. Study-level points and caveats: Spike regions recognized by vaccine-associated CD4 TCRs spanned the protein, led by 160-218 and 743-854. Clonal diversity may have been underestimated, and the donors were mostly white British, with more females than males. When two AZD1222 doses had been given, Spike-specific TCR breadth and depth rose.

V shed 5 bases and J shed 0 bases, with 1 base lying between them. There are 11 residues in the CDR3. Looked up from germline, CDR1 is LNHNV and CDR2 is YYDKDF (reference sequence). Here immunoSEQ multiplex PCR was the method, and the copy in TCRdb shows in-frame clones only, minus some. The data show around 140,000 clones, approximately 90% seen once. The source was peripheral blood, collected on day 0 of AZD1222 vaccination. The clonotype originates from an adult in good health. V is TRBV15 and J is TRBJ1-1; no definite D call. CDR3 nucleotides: TGTGCCACCAGCGTGAACACTGAAGCTTTCTTT. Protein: CATSVNTEAFF.